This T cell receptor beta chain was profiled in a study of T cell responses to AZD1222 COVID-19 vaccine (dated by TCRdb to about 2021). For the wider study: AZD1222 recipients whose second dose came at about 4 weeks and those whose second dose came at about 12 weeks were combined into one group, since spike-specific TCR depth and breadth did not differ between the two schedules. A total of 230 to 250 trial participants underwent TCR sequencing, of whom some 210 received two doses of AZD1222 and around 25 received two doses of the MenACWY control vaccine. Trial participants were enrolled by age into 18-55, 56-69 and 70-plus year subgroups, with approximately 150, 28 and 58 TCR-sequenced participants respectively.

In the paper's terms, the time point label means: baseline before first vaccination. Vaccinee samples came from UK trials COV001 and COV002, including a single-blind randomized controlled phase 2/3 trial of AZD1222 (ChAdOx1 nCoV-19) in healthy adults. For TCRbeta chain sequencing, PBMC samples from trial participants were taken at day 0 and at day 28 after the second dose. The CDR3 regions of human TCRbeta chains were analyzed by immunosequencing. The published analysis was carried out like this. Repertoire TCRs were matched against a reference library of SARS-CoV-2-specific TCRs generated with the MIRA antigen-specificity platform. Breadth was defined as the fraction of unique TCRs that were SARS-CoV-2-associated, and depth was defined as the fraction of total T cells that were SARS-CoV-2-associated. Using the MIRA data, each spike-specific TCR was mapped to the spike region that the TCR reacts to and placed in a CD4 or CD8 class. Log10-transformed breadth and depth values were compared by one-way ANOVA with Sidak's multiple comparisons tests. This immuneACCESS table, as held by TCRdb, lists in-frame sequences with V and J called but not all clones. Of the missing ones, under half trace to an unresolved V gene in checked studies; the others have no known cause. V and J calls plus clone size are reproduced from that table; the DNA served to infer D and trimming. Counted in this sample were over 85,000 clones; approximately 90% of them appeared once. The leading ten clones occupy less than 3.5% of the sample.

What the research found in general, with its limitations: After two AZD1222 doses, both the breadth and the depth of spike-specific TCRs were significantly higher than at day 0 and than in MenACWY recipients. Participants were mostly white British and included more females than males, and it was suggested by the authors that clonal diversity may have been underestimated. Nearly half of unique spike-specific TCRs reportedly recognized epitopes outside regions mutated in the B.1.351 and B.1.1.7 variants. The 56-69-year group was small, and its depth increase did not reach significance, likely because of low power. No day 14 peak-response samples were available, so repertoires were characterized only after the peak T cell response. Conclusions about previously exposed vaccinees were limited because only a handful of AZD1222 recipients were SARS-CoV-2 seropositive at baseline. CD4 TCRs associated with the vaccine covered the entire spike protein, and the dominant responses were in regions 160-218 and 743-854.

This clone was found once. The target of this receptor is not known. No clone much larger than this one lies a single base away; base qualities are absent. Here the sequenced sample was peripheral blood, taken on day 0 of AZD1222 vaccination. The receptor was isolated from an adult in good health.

The CDR3: CASSPGDKAQWGGYTF. The nucleotides are TGTGCCAGCTCACCGGGTGACAAAGCTCAATGGGGTGGCTACACCTTC. Recombination connected TRBV18 to TRBJ1-2; the D gene cannot be named for sure. The germline V gene yields KGHSH for CDR1 and LQKENI for CDR2. From the cysteine up to the phenylalanine, the CDR3 has a length of 16 residues. Only the CDR3 region is kept as DNA, spanning 48 bases read in frame from base 1. V is pared back by 3 bases and J by 7 bases, with 21 bases lying between the germline termini.